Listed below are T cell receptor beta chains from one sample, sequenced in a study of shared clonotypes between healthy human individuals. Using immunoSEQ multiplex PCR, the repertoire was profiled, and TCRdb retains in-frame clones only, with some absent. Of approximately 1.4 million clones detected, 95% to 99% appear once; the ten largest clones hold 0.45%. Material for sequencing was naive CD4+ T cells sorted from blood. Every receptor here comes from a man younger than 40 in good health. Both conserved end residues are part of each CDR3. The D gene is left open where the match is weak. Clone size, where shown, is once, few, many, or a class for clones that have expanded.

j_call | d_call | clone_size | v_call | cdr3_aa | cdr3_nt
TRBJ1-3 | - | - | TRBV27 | CASSLHGSGNTIYF | TGTGCCAGCAGTTTACACGGCTCTGGAAACACCATATATTTT
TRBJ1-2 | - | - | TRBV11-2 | CASSSASRYGYTF | TGTGCCAGCAGCTCTGCCTCGCGCTATGGCTACACCTTC
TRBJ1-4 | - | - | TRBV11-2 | CASSASGTTLEKLFF | TGTGCCAGCAGCGCATCCGGGACGACACTTGAAAAACTGTTTTTT
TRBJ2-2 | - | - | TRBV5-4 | CASRQSGTGELFF | TGTGCCAGCAGACAAAGCGGGACCGGGGAGCTGTTTTTT
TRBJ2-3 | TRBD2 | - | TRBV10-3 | CAISESGSGAVSTQYF | TGTGCCATCAGTGAGTCGGGTAGCGGGGCTGTCAGTACGCAGTATTTT
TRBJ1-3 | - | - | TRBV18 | CASSPTPGHTIYF | TGTGCCAGCTCACCAACCCCGGGGCACACCATATATTTT
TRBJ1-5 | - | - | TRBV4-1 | CASSQEESSNQPQHF | TGCGCCAGCAGCCAAGAAGAATCAAGCAATCAGCCCCAGCATTTT
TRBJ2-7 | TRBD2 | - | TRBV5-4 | CASSGRTSEFRYEQYF | TGTGCCAGCAGCGGGCGGACTAGCGAATTCCGATACGAGCAGTACTTC
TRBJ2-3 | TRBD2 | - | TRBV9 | CASSVAPGLGFTDTQYF | TGTGCCAGCAGCGTAGCTCCGGGACTAGGCTTCACAGATACGCAGTATTTT
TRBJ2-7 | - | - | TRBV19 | CASSIGANSYEQYF | TGTGCCAGTAGTATTGGAGCTAACTCCTACGAGCAGTACTTC
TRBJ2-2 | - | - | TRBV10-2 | CASSLRGGTGELFF | TGCGCCAGCAGCCTGAGAGGGGGAACCGGGGAGCTGTTTTTT
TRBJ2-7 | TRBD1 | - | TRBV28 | CASRDPGQGAYEQYF | TGTGCCAGCAGGGACCCGGGACAGGGGGCCTACGAGCAGTACTTC
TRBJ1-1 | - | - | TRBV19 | CASSPRTVNTEAFF | TGTGCCAGTAGCCCTAGGACGGTGAACACTGAAGCTTTCTTT
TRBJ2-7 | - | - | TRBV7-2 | CASSTGSLPYEQYF | TGTGCCAGCAGTACCGGGAGCCTACCTTACGAGCAGTACTTC
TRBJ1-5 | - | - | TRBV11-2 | CASSLVGSGQPQHF | TGTGCCAGCAGCTTAGTAGGTTCGGGTCAGCCCCAGCATTTT
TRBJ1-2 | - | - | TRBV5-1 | CASRAGITNYGYTF | TGCGCCAGCAGGGCAGGGATCACTAACTATGGCTACACCTTC
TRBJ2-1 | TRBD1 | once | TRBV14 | CASSRLPGQGFVEQFF | TGTGCCAGCAGCCGCTTGCCGGGACAGGGGTTTGTTGAGCAGTTCTTC
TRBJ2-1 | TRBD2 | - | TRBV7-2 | CASSLGPSGRQFF | TGTGCCAGCAGCTTAGGTCCTAGCGGGAGACAGTTCTTC
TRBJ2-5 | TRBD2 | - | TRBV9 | CASSVGTSQETQYF | TGTGCCAGCAGCGTAGGGACTAGCCAAGAGACCCAGTACTTC
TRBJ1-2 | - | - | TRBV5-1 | CASSIRQPLYGYTF | TGCGCCAGCAGCATTAGACAGCCTCTCTATGGCTACACCTTC
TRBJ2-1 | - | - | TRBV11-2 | CASSLAGSSYNEQFF | TGTGCCAGCAGCTTAGCCGGGAGCTCCTACAATGAGCAGTTCTTC
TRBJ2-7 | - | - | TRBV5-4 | CASSSGGLPPAGDF | TGTGCCAGCAGCTCGGGTGGGCTTCCCCCGGCGGGCGACTTC
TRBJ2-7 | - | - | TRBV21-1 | CASSKHPGLDSYEQYF | TGTGCCAGCAGCAAGCACCCGGGACTCGACTCCTACGAGCAGTACTTC
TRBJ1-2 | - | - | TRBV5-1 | CASSLVPGDYGYTF | TGCGCCAGCAGCTTAGTCCCGGGGGACTATGGCTACACCTTC
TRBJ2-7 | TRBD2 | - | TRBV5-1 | CASSLGSGGPSYEQYF | TGCGCCAGCAGCTTGGGGTCGGGAGGGCCCTCCTACGAGCAGTACTTC
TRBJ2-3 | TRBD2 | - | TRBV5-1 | CASSLGLAGGPDTQYF | TGCGCCAGCAGCTTGGGTCTAGCGGGAGGGCCAGATACGCAGTATTTT
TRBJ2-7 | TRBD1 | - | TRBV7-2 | CASSLQGAQYEQYF | TGTGCCAGCAGCTTGCAGGGGGCCCAATACGAGCAGTACTTC
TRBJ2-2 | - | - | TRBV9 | CASGVGGRAGIGELFF | TGTGCCAGCGGCGTAGGGGGGAGGGCCGGAATCGGGGAGCTGTTTTTT
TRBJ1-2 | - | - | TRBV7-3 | CASSRGQHYGYTF | TGTGCCAGCAGCCGAGGACAACACTATGGCTACACCTTC
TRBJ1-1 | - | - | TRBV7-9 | CASSFSGNTEAFF | TGTGCCAGCAGCTTCTCGGGGAACACTGAAGCTTTCTTT
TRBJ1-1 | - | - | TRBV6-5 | CASSNLRDMNTEAFF | TGTGCCAGCAGCAATCTCCGGGACATGAACACTGAAGCTTTCTTT
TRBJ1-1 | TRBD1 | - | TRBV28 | CATNFRGAPRGTEAFF | TGTGCCACCAACTTCAGGGGGGCCCCTCGGGGGACTGAAGCTTTCTTT
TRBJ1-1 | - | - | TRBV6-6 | CASTGNHEMNTEAFF | TGTGCCAGCACAGGGAACCACGAGATGAACACTGAAGCTTTCTTT
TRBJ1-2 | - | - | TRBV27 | CASSLSYAGDGGYTF | TGTGCCAGCAGTTTATCGTATGCGGGGGACGGCGGCTACACCTTC
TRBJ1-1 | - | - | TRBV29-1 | CSVSGPTNTEAFF | TGCAGCGTTTCAGGGCCTACGAACACTGAAGCTTTCTTT
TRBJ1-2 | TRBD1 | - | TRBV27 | CASSSHLQGRGGYTF | TGTGCCAGCAGTTCGCATTTACAGGGGAGGGGCGGCTACACCTTC
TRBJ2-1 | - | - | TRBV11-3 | CAGARDWPNNEQFF | TGTGCCGGCGCCCGGGATTGGCCTAACAATGAGCAGTTCTTC
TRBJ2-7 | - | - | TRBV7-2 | CASSLSLVSEQYF | TGTGCCAGCAGCTTAAGCCTGGTATCCGAGCAGTACTTC
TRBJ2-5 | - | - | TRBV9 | CASSVTSRETQYF | TGTGCCAGCAGCGTAACTAGCAGGGAGACCCAGTACTTC
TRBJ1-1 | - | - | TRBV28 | CASSLWGSGDAFF | TGTGCCAGCAGTTTATGGGGGTCAGGAGACGCTTTCTTT
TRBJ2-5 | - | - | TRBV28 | CASSSPDWKETQYF | TGTGCCAGCAGTTCCCCCGACTGGAAAGAGACCCAGTACTTC
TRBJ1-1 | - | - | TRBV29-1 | CSIIARLGRARPEAFF | TGCAGCATTATCGCCAGGTTGGGACGGGCCAGGCCTGAAGCTTTCTTT
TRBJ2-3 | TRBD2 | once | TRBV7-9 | CASSSGTSGSADTQYF | TGTGCCAGCAGCTCAGGGACTAGCGGGAGTGCAGATACGCAGTATTTT
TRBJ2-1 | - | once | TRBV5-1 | CASSSSGDNEQFF | TGCGCCAGCAGCTCTTCGGGGGACAATGAGCAGTTCTTC
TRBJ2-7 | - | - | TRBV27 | CASSPFMKDYEQYF | TGTGCCAGCAGTCCGTTTATGAAGGACTACGAGCAGTACTTC
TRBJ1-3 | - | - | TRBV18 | CASSPIGTESGNTIYF | TGTGCCAGCTCACCAATAGGGACCGAGTCTGGAAACACCATATATTTT
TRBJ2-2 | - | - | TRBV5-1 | CASSLIELNTGELFF | TGCGCCAGCAGCTTAATTGAATTAAACACCGGGGAGCTGTTTTTT
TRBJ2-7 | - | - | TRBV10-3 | CAISGTGSTYEQYF | TGTGCCATCAGTGGAACAGGGTCAACCTACGAGCAGTACTTC
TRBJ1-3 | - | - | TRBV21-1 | CASSKESGGTTSKSSGNTIYF | TGTGCCAGCAGCAAAGAGAGTGGGGGGACGACCAGCAAGAGCTCTGGAAACACCATATATTTT
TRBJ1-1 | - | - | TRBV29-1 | CSARGGNTEAFF | TGCAGCGCGAGGGGGGGGAACACTGAAGCTTTCTTT
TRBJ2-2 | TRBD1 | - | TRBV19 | CASTLPGQVVGELFF | TGTGCCAGTACCTTACCGGGACAGGTCGTCGGGGAGCTGTTTTTT
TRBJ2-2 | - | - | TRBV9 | CASSVALAGTGELFF | TGTGCCAGCAGCGTAGCCCTAGCCGGGACCGGGGAGCTGTTTTTT
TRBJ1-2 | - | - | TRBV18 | CASSPFQVREGYTF | TGTGCCAGCTCACCATTTCAGGTCCGGGAGGGCTACACCTTC